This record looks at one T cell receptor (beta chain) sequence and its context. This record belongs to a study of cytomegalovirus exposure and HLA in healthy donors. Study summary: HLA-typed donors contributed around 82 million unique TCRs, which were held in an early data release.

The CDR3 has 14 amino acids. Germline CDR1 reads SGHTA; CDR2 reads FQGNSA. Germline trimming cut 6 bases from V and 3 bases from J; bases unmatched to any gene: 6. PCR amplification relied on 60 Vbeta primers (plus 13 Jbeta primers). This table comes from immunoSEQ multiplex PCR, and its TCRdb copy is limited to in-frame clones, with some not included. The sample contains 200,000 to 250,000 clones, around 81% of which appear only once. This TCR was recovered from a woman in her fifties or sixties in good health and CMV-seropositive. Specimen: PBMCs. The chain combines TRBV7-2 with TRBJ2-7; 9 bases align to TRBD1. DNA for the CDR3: TGTGCCAGCAGACCACCGGGACAGGGCTACGAGCAGTACTTC. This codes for CASRPPGQGYEQYF.